Here is one T cell receptor beta chain with its context. The CDR3 runs to 16 residues. Germline CDR1 MNHNS, CDR2 SASEGT. Trimming removed 3 bases from V and 7 bases from J; junction bases left unmatched: 7. The data stem from a study of control samples from healthy donors and cancer patients. Clones were read by immunoSEQ multiplex PCR, and TCRdb kept only the in-frame ones, dropping some. This table has tens of thousands of clones, about 88% appearing once. The TCR sequence derives from a woman in her seventies in good health. Sequenced sample: blood. V gene TRBV6-1 combines with J gene TRBJ2-1, with TRBD2 matching over 12 bases. The CDR3 DNA sequence: TGTGCCAGCAGTGAGTTGACTAGCGGGAGTTTGAATGAGCAGTTCTTC. Translated, it gives CASSELTSGSLNEQFF.